This TCR beta chain was sequenced for a study of T cell responses to AZD1222 COVID-19 vaccine. The table came from immunoSEQ multiplex PCR; TCRdb's copy has only in-frame clones and leaves some out. The sample yields about 34,000 clones, 70% to 80% seen once. This CDR3 is 14 amino acids long. From germline, CDR1 is MNHEY and CDR2 SVGAGI. Losses at the gene ends were 6 bases for V and 10 bases for J; bases not matched to a gene: 12. The source was peripheral blood, collected 28 days after the second AZD1222 dose. The chain carries TRBV6-5 and TRBJ2-1; 7 nucleotides line up with TRBD2. The clonotype comes from an adult who received the AZD1222 COVID-19 vaccine. This CDR3 is CASRRLTSFAEQFF. The CDR3 DNA is TGTGCCAGCAGGAGATTGACTAGCTTCGCCGAGCAGTTCTTC.